This passage covers 29 T cell receptor beta chains from one sample sequenced in a study of neurological immune-mediated disorders (dated by TCRdb to 2018 to 2020). Libraries came from 5' RACE. For sequencing, an Illumina HiSeq 2500 was employed. TCRdb itself trimmed the public reads at Q25 with fastp, ran MiXCR and retained productive beta chains. Every entry covers one CDR3 protein and lists the most common genes and DNA from its rows. This sample is represented by 50,000 to 65,000 distinct CDR3 sequences; 3% to 4.5% of them were singletons. The ten top clones hold 1.6% of the sample. The sequencing input was PBMCs. The receptor source for this set is a man aged 25 to 45 with multiple sclerosis.

This clonotype was counted ten times or more. The rearrangement uses TRBV12-3 or TRBV12-4 and TRBJ1-1; no reliable D call. The CDR3 spans 12 residues. V gave up 6 bases and J gave up 4 bases, with 9 bases separating them. The CDR3 region is CASRYIGTEAFF. The CDR3 coding sequence is TGTGCCAGCAGATACATAGGCACTGAAGCTTTCTTT.

At least ten counts were recorded for this clonotype. The chain recombines TRBV20-1 with TRBJ2-7; TRBD2 aligns across 10 bases. V was pared by 4 bases and J by 3 bases, with 9 bases of the junction left unmatched. The CDR3 covers 15 residues. Germline loops: CDR1 DFQATT, CDR2 SNEGSKA (reference sequence). In DNA, the CDR3 is TGCAGTGCTACCACTCTAGCGGGGGCGCACTACGAGCAGTACTTC. Translated, it gives CSATTLAGAHYEQYF.

In this sample, this clonotype turned up many times. The rearrangement links TRBV5-1 to TRBJ1-1, with TRBD1 matching 10 bases. CDR3 length: 14 amino acids. Germline V CDR1 and CDR2: SGHRS, YFSETQ. The V segment lost 5 bases and the J segment 11 bases; nucleotides outside the gene matches: 12. CDR3 bases: TGCGCCAGCAGGGAGACAGGGGGCGAAGCTTGGGCTTTCTTT. It codes for CASRETGGEAWAFF.

This clonotype was seen ten or more times. The CDR3: CATSRDKARYEQYF. The CDR3 coding sequence is TGTGCCACCAGCAGAGATAAAGCCCGGTACGAGCAGTACTTC. The chain is built from TRBV15 and TRBJ2-7; D is undetermined. The CDR3 is 14 amino acids. V was shortened by 0 bases and J by 4 bases, with 10 bases between the two germline ends. Germline CDR1 LNHNV, CDR2 YYDKDF (reference sequence).

Points on this clonotype: A single base separates this from a much larger clone, so it may be a read error. This sequence joins TRBV20-1 and TRBJ1-2; TRBD1 is a possible D gene (6 bases). Trimming cost V 0 bases and J 5 bases, with 16 bases left between them. The CDR3 extends over 15 amino acids. Per germline, CDR1 DFQATT and CDR2 SNEGSKA (reference sequence). The CDR3 loop reads CSARDPGQRTYGYTF. Written as DNA, the CDR3 is TGCAGTGCTAGAGACCCAGGACAGCGGACTTATGGCTACACCTTC.

There are many counts of this clonotype. The junction shows a germline mismatch at one end, possibly a read error. The chain employs TRBV2 and TRBJ1-6; D is undetermined. CDR1 is SNHLY and CDR2 is FYNNEI in the germline V gene. The CDR3 extends over 14 amino acids. In DNA form, the CDR3 reads TGTGCCAGCAGTGACGCAGCCTATAATTCACCCCTCAACTTT. Amino acids: CASSDAAYNSPLNF. Drawing the rest from reference TRBV2 and TRBJ1-6, the complete variable domain is EPEVTQTPSHQVTQMGQEVILRCVPISNHLYFYWYRQILGQKVEFLVSFYNNEISEKSEIFDDQFSVERPDGSNFTLKIRSTKLEDSAMYFCASSDAAYNSPLNFGNGTRLTVT.

This clonotype was counted many times. V is TRBV5-6 and J is TRBJ2-5; D could derive from TRBD1 or TRBD2 (5 bases each). Germline loops: CDR1 SGHDT, CDR2 YYEEEE. The V and J ends lost 2 bases and 8 bases respectively, with 22 bases between them. This CDR3 has 16 residues. Written as DNA, the CDR3 is TGTGCCAGCAGCTTAATCCGGGACCAATGGAGTGTAACCCAGTACTTC. Its translation is CASSLIRDQWSVTQYF.

This clonotype was counted ten times or more. The chain has TRBV6-5 and TRBJ2-7, with 8 bases matching TRBD1. The V and J ends lost 2 bases and 3 bases, in that order; junction bases with no gene match: 6. The CDR3 extends over 15 amino acids. Germline-derived CDR1 and CDR2 are MNHEY and SVGAGI. CDR3 sequence: CASSYTGQEGYEQYF. The CDR3 coding sequence is TGTGCCAGCAGTTACACGGGACAGGAGGGCTACGAGCAGTACTTC.

In this sample, this clonotype turned up many times. The V gene is TRBV29-1, the J gene TRBJ2-7; D is perhaps TRBD1 or TRBD2 (6 bases each). CDR1 is SQVTM, CDR2 ANQGSEA, per germline. Deletions cut 6 bases from V and 1 base from J, with 19 bases between. The CDR3 has 15 residues. CDR3 loop: CSVWAPGAMSYEQYF. The CDR3 nucleotides read TGCAGCGTCTGGGCTCCGGGGGCGATGTCCTACGAGCAGTACTTC.

In this sample, this clonotype turned up many times. CDR3 bases: TGCAGTGCTAGGGAGCCGGGACGGGGGAATGAAAAACTGTTTTTT. Amino acids: CSAREPGRGNEKLFF. The V and J genes are TRBV20-1 and TRBJ1-4; a possible D gene is TRBD1 (5 bases). V gave up 3 bases and J gave up 5 bases, with 16 bases separating them. There are 15 residues in the CDR3. Germline CDR1 is DFQATT and CDR2 is SNEGSKA (reference sequence).

This clonotype was counted at least ten times. This chain joins TRBV11-2 and TRBJ2-1; TRBD2 is a possible D gene (5 bases). The CDR3 extends over 14 amino acids. Germline lookup yields CDR1 SGHAT and CDR2 FQNNGV. Between the trimmed V and J ends, which lost 6 bases and 8 bases, there was a span of 17 bases. The CDR3 nucleotides are TGTGCCAGCAGATCGAACCGGGATACCTATGAGCAGTTCTTC. Its protein product is CASRSNRDTYEQFF.

This clonotype was detected ten times or more. CDR3 residues: CASSLGGTSVETQYF. In DNA form, the CDR3 reads TGTGCCAGCAGTTTAGGCGGGACTAGTGTAGAGACCCAGTACTTC. The J gene is TRBJ2-5, the V gene TRBV12-3 or TRBV12-4; 8 bases fit TRBD2. This CDR3 is 15 amino acids long. With V trimmed by 1 base and J by 4 bases, 5 bases remained unmatched.

This clonotype occurred many times. For the CDR3, the DNA is TGTGCCAGCAGTTCACGGACAGGGAGTGTCTCTCCCTCCTACGAGCAGTACTTC. It translates to CASSSRTGSVSPSYEQYF. The V and J genes are TRBV28 and TRBJ2-7; 8 bases align to TRBD1. After removal of 4 bases from V and 0 bases from J, the junction contained 14 bases not matched to a gene. Germline loops: CDR1 MDHEN, CDR2 SYDVKM. This CDR3 has 18 residues.

Comments on this clonotype: Since a much larger clone is just one base distant, this may be a read error. This chain links TRBV4-1 with TRBJ1-1, with 7 bases fitting TRBD1. This CDR3 comprises 15 residues. The germline CDR1 and CDR2 sequences are MGHRA and YSYEKL. V lost 0 bases, J lost 4 bases, and 5 bases stayed unmatched. The CDR3, as DNA: TGCGCCAGCAGCCAAGAACCCGGGACAGTCACTGAAGCTTTCTTT. This sequence encodes CASSQEPGTVTEAFF.

This clonotype was counted many times. For the CDR3, the DNA is TGTGCCAGCAGCTCTCGGGGGATCCCCTACAATGAGCAGTTCTTC. Residues: CASSSRGIPYNEQFF. The chain recombines TRBV5-6 with TRBJ2-1; a weak D match, TRBD2 (6 bases). CDR3 length: 15 amino acids. Germline-derived CDR1 and CDR2 are SGHDT and YYEEEE. Trimming pared 3 bases from V and 2 bases from J, leaving 12 bases between.

This clonotype was observed at least ten times. The V gene is TRBV5-1, the J gene TRBJ2-3; D may be TRBD2 (6 bases). Trimming removed 0 bases at V and 3 bases at J, with 14 bases between. The germline CDR1 and CDR2 sequences are SGHRS and YFSETQ. This CDR3 comprises 16 residues. The chain's CDR3 is CASSLGAGGKTDTQYF. CDR3 in DNA: TGCGCCAGCAGCTTGGGAGCCGGCGGGAAAACAGATACGCAGTATTTT.

This clonotype occurred many times. V gene TRBV20-1 combines with J gene TRBJ2-5, with TRBD1 matching over 7 bases. V shed 2 bases, J shed 5 bases, and the junction held 14 bases outside the gene matches. CDR3 size: 16 residues. The V gene's germline CDR1 is DFQATT and CDR2 SNEGSKA (reference sequence). CDR3 sequence reads: CSARPLREGARETQYF. DNA for the CDR3: TGCAGTGCTAGACCCTTGAGAGAGGGGGCCAGGGAGACCCAGTACTTC.

This clonotype was counted at least ten times. The chain couples TRBV29-1 to TRBJ1-2; D may be TRBD1 (6 bases). Germline values: CDR1 SQVTM, CDR2 ANQGSEA. This CDR3 spans 13 amino acids. Trimming left V 5 bases short and J 3 bases short, with 13 bases between. The DNA for the CDR3 is TGCAGCGTTCAGACAGGCGACGACTATGGCTACACCTTC. Amino acid sequence: CSVQTGDDYGYTF.

In its sample, this clonotype was seen many times. The V call is TRBV6-5, the J call TRBJ1-3, with D possibly being TRBD1 (6 bases). Trimming pared 8 bases from V and 3 bases from J, leaving 20 bases between. Per germline, CDR1 MNHEY and CDR2 SVGAGI. This CDR3 is built from 16 residues. The CDR3 nucleotides read TGTGCCAGCCAGTCGAGGCAGGGGAAGCATGGAAACACCATATATTTT. Its protein is CASQSRQGKHGNTIYF.

This clonotype was observed at least ten times. The chain combines TRBV20-1 with TRBJ1-2; 8 nucleotides agree with TRBD1. From germline, CDR1 is DFQATT and CDR2 SNEGSKA (reference sequence). This CDR3 has 16 residues. V was clipped by 2 bases and J by 5 bases; unmatched bases: 13. The CDR3 protein is CSARYKGGQAEYGYTF. DNA of the CDR3: TGCAGTGCTAGATACAAGGGGGGACAGGCGGAATATGGCTACACCTTC.

The chain carries TRBV19 and TRBJ2-1, with no clear D. Germline values: CDR1 LNHDA, CDR2 SQIVND (reference sequence). This CDR3 contains 10 residues. V was pared by 9 bases and J by 10 bases, with 10 bases between. CDR3 nucleotide sequence: TGTGCCAGCGGCTTCATCGAGCAGTTCTTC. Translating gives CASGFIEQFF. The whole variable domain, remainder taken from reference TRBV19 and TRBJ2-1, is DGGITQSPKYLFRKEGQNVTLSCEQNLNHDAMYWYRQDPGQGLRLIYYSQIVNDFQKGDIAEGYSVSREKKESFPLTVTSAQKNPTAFYLCASGFIEQFFGPGTRLTVL.

The sample holds many counts of this clonotype. One junction end does not reproduce the germline sequence, and a read error may be involved. The chain recombines TRBV7-2 with TRBJ1-5; D is possibly TRBD1 (5 bases). Per the germline V gene, CDR1 is SGHTA and CDR2 is FQGNSA. The CDR3 has 15 residues. The CDR3 bases are TGTGCCAGCAGCTTCATCGCAGGGAGGGATCAGCCCCAGAATTTT. It specifies CASSFIAGRDQPQNF.

This clonotype was seen repeatedly, ten times or more. The chain uses TRBV7-9 and TRBJ2-7; D might be TRBD2 (6 bases). The CDR3 sequence is 14 residues long. From germline, CDR1 is SEHNR and CDR2 FQNEAQ (reference sequence). Trimming took off 3 bases at V and 0 bases at J, with 9 bases between the two ends. Here the CDR3 reads CASSFSGDSYEQYF. The DNA for the CDR3 is TGTGCCAGCAGCTTCTCGGGGGACTCCTACGAGCAGTACTTC. Looking up the rest from reference TRBV7-9 and TRBJ2-7 gives the full variable domain: DTGVSQNPRHKITKRGQNVTFRCDPISEHNRLYWYRQTLGQGPEFLTYFQNEAQLEKSRLLSDRFSAERPKGSFSTLEIQRTEQGDSAMYLCASSFSGDSYEQYFGPGTRLTVT.

This clonotype was counted many times. The chain has TRBV6-5 and TRBJ1-5; no reliable D call. V lost 0 bases and J lost 6, with 9 bases in between. Germline lookup yields CDR1 MNHEY and CDR2 SVGAGI. CDR3 length equals 14 residues. The CDR3 bases are TGTGCCAGCAGTTACTCAGGGATAGGTCAGCCCCAGCATTTT. Amino acid sequence: CASSYSGIGQPQHF.

This clonotype was detected many times. The CDR3 DNA reads TGTGCCAGCAGTTTAAAGGGACAGGGGGTGGTGGGGTATGGCTACACCTTC. It is translated as CASSLKGQGVVGYGYTF. The rearrangement links TRBV27 to TRBJ1-2, with 11 positions matching TRBD1. Looked up from germline, CDR1 is MNHEY and CDR2 is SMNVEV (reference sequence). This CDR3 region has 17 residues. V shed 2 bases and J 5 bases; nucleotides not matched to a gene: 10.

A note on this clonotype: Relative to the germline gene, one junction end is altered; a read error may explain this. The chain employs TRBV20-1 and TRBJ1-5; D might be TRBD1 (5 bases). This CDR3 is 16 amino acids long. CDR1 and CDR2 from the germline V gene are DFQATT and SNEGSKA (reference sequence). The CDR3 loop is CSATPGPDFVNQPQNF. In DNA, the CDR3 is TGCAGTGCCACACCGGGACCGGATTTTGTCAATCAGCCCCAGAATTTT.

The chain uses TRBV20-1 and TRBJ2-1; D possibly matches TRBD1 or TRBD2 (5 bases each). Trimming took 0 bases from V and 0 from J, leaving 12 bases between them. This CDR3 is built from 16 residues. Germline V gene data show CDR1 as DFQATT and CDR2 as SNEGSKA (reference sequence). The CDR3 DNA follows: TGCAGTGCTAGAGATCAGGGACCCAGCTCCTACAATGAGCAGTTCTTC. Translated: CSARDQGPSSYNEQFF.

This clonotype was picked up many times. This sequence joins TRBV6-6 and TRBJ2-3, with 11 bases identical to TRBD2. Per the germline V gene, CDR1 is MNHNY and CDR2 is SVGAGI (reference sequence). The CDR3 is made up of 16 amino acids. With 4 bases clipped from V and 6 bases from J, the junction kept 9 bases outside the gene matches. The CDR3, as DNA: TGTGCCAGCAGTTCCCAACTAGCGGGAGCCTCGGATACGCAGTATTTT. It is translated as CASSSQLAGASDTQYF.

This clonotype was detected many times. The chain couples TRBV15 to TRBJ2-1; D perhaps matches TRBD1 (6 bases). The germline V and J ends were trimmed by 10 bases and 4 bases, with 23 bases remaining between them. This CDR3 region has 16 residues. The germline gives CDR1 LNHNV, CDR2 YYDKDF (reference sequence). The CDR3 DNA follows: TGTGCCATCTCCGGGCCCAGGGGCCCCAATTACAATGAGCAGTTCTTC. Its translation: CAISGPRGPNYNEQFF. The complete variable domain, with remaining parts taken from reference TRBV15 and TRBJ2-1, reads DAMVIQNPRYQVTQFGKPVTLSCSQTLNHNVMYWYQQKSSQAPKLLFHYYDKDFNNEADTPDNFQSRRPNTSFCFLDIRSPGLGDTAMYLCAISGPRGPNYNEQFFGPGTRLTVL.